A single sample is the source of the 28 T cell receptor beta chains below, sequenced in a study of chemoradiotherapy in HPV16-positive cancers. Only in-frame clones appear in the TCRdb table, and some are missing; sequencing was by immunoSEQ multiplex PCR. The sample lists under 900 clones; approximately 92% were seen once. The source material was tumor tissue, sampled from a patient who underwent chemoradiotherapy. These receptors were obtained from a human donor with HPV-associated anogenital cancer.

J is TRBJ1-6 and V is TRBV4-3; no definite D call. CDR3 size: 16 residues. Trimming left V 0 bases short and J 10 bases short, with 16 bases between. Per germline, CDR1 LGHNA and CDR2 YSLEER. DNA for the CDR3: TGCGCCAGCAGCCAAGAGGCGAATTCGGGGTTATCACCCCTCCACTTT. Residues: CASSQEANSGLSPLHF.

On this clone itself: Relative to the germline gene, one junction end is altered; a read error may explain this. This rearrangement joins TRBV6-1 to TRBJ2-6; D is undetermined. CDR3 length: 15 amino acids. The germline CDR1 and CDR2 sequences are MNHNS and SASEGT. CDR3 in amino acids: CASSEDQSGANFLTF. The DNA of the CDR3 is TGTGCCAGCAGTGAAGATCAGTCTGGTGCCAACTTCCTGACTTTC.

V is TRBV15 and J is TRBJ2-7; the match to TRBD2 covers 9 bases. Per the germline V gene, CDR1 is LNHNV and CDR2 is YYDKDF (reference sequence). The CDR3 runs 15 residues. V gave up 0 bases and J gave up 0 bases; unmatched junction bases: 0. The CDR3 DNA is TGTGCCACCAGCAGAGATAGCGGGAGCTCCTACGAGCAGTACTTC. This encodes CATSRDSGSSYEQYF.

The chain is built from TRBV7-9 and TRBJ1-1; no definite D call. The CDR3 has 14 amino acids. Trimming removed 5 bases at V and 1 base at J, with 11 bases between. Germline V gives CDR1 SEHNR, CDR2 FQNEAQ (reference sequence). CDR3 in DNA: TGTGCCAGCAGCCCTCGGACGGAGAACACTGAAGCTTTCTTT. It codes for CASSPRTENTEAFF.

Here the CDR3 DNA reads TGTGCCAGTCGCGGAGCGCGGGGGGTGGAGACCCAGTACTTC. Its translation is CASRGARGVETQYF. This chain connects TRBV19 to TRBJ2-5; 8 bases align to TRBD2. The CDR3 is made up of 14 amino acids. J gave up 5 bases and V 8 bases, and 10 bases lay outside the gene matches. Germline-derived CDR1 and CDR2 are LNHDA and SQIVND (reference sequence).

The count of this clone is one. J is TRBJ2-3 and V is TRBV30; D is undetermined. Germline V gives CDR1 GTSNPN, CDR2 SVGIG (reference sequence). Trimming removed 0 bases from V and 3 bases from J, with 4 bases in between. The length of the CDR3 is 12 residues. As DNA, the CDR3 is TGTGCCTGGAGTGTTTCGACAGATACGCAGTATTTT. This gives the protein CAWSVSTDTQYF. The variable domain in full, completed from reference TRBV30 and TRBJ2-3, reads SQTIHQWPATLVQPVGSPLSLECTVEGTSNPNLYWYRQAAGRGLQLLFYSVGIGQISSEVPQNLSASRPQDRQFILSSKKLLLSDSGFYLCAWSVSTDTQYFGPGTRLTVL.

The rearrangement uses TRBV6-1 and TRBJ2-1; 10 bases match TRBD2. Germline lookup yields CDR1 MNHNS and CDR2 SASEGT. This CDR3 has 15 residues. V lost 5 bases and J lost 3; bases outside the gene matches: 4. The CDR3 region is CASSTLAGDYNEQFF. Here the CDR3 DNA reads TGTGCCAGCAGTACCCTAGCGGGAGACTACAATGAGCAGTTCTTC.

This chain uses TRBV7-9 with TRBJ1-1; D possibly corresponds to TRBD1 (5 bases). CDR3 length equals 13 residues. Trimming left V 2 bases short and J 5 bases short, with 9 bases between. Germline values: CDR1 SEHNR, CDR2 FQNEAQ (reference sequence). The DNA for the CDR3 is TGTGCCAGCAGCTTACGGGAGGGGACTGAAGCTTTCTTT. This translates into CASSLREGTEAFF.

This clone was recorded only once. The chain couples TRBV28 to TRBJ1-2, with D unresolved. CDR1 and CDR2 (germline): MDHEN, SYDVKM. The CDR3 spans 12 residues. The V end was cut by 7 bases, the J end by 3 bases, with 9 bases between. CDR3: CASKIGDYGYTF. DNA for the CDR3: TGTGCCAGCAAGATTGGGGACTATGGCTACACCTTC.

A single count supports this clone. The rearrangement uses TRBV6-4 and TRBJ2-1; 7 bases align to TRBD1. The germline CDR1 and CDR2 sequences are MRHNA and SNTAGT. The length of the CDR3 is 17 residues. J gave up 4 bases and V 2 bases, and 11 bases lay outside the gene matches. As DNA, the CDR3 is TGTGCCAGCAGTGACGTTCCCCGGGACAGACTATACAATGAGCAGTTCTTC. Its translation: CASSDVPRDRLYNEQFF.

The genes are TRBV30 and TRBJ2-3, with 10 bases lining up with TRBD2. The germline gives CDR1 GTSNPN, CDR2 SVGIG (reference sequence). The CDR3 has 15 residues. Trimming at V came to 3 bases and at J to 3 bases, leaving 6 bases not matched to a gene. The CDR3 here is CAWRLAGEGTDTQYF. DNA of the CDR3: TGTGCCTGGAGGCTAGCGGGAGAAGGTACAGATACGCAGTATTTT.

The chain couples TRBV7-3 to TRBJ1-2; 8 nucleotides align to TRBD1. Unmatched junction bases numbered 8, after V lost 3 bases and J lost 5 bases. Germline CDR1 SGHTA, CDR2 FQGTGA. The CDR3 totals 15 residues. The chain's CDR3 is CASSFGAGGGYGYTF. CDR3 DNA sequence: TGTGCCAGCAGCTTCGGGGCAGGGGGCGGATATGGCTACACCTTC.

As DNA, the CDR3 is TGCGCCAGCAGCCAAGATCCAGACTCTGGGGCCAACGTCCTGACTTTC. Amino acids: CASSQDPDSGANVLTF. The chain has TRBV4-3 and TRBJ2-6; D is unclear. Germline V gives CDR1 LGHNA, CDR2 YSLEER. V was shortened by 0 bases and J by 0 bases, with 6 bases between the two germline ends. The CDR3 totals 16 residues.

The chain uses TRBV28 and TRBJ2-7; tentatively, D is TRBD1 (6 bases). Trimming took off 5 bases at V and 3 bases at J, with 14 bases between the two ends. Germline loops: CDR1 MDHEN, CDR2 SYDVKM. CDR3 length: 14 residues. The CDR3 coding sequence is TGTGCCAGCAGTATATCAGGGGAGAGCTACGAGCAGTACTTC. Protein: CASSISGESYEQYF.

The table lists this clone with a count of one. This rearrangement joins TRBV15 to TRBJ2-3, with D perhaps matching TRBD1 (6 bases). The CDR3 length is 16 residues. V gave up 3 bases and J gave up 4 bases, with 17 bases separating them. The germline gives CDR1 LNHNV, CDR2 YYDKDF (reference sequence). The CDR3 nucleotides read TGTGCCACCAGCAGCAACAGGGCAATGGGCCCAGATACGCAGTATTTT. Protein product: CATSSNRAMGPDTQYF.

This clone was picked up one time. V usage is TRBV7-6 and J usage is TRBJ1-6; tentative D call: TRBD1 (6 bases). V gave up 5 bases and J gave up 10 bases, with 12 bases separating them. The CDR3 is 13 residues long. Germline assignment: CDR1 SGHVS and CDR2 FNYEAQ. For the CDR3, the DNA is TGTGCCAGCAGCCGAACACAGGGCTCACCCCTCCACTTT. Translated, it gives CASSRTQGSPLHF.

The rearrangement joins TRBV6-4 to TRBJ2-3; the D gene is possibly TRBD2 (5 bases). V lost 3 bases, J lost 1 base, and 5 bases lay in between. Germline V gene lookup returns CDR1 MRHNA and CDR2 SNTAGT. The CDR3 contains 13 residues. The CDR3 coding sequence is TGTGCCAGCAGTGAGCGGGGCACAGATACGCAGTATTTT. Residues: CASSERGTDTQYF.

This clone was counted only a few times. This rearrangement joins TRBV6-1 to TRBJ1-2; D is unresolved. CDR3 length: 14 amino acids. V was clipped by 1 base and J by 6 bases, with 12 bases between them. Germline V lookup: CDR1 MNHNS, CDR2 SASEGT. This CDR3 is CASSEVEGTDGYTF. CDR3 sequence (DNA): TGTGCCAGCAGTGAAGTAGAGGGTACGGATGGCTACACCTTC.

The chain recombines TRBV7-4 with TRBJ2-7; 10 bases match TRBD2. Trimming cost V 6 bases and J 0 bases; bases outside gene matches: 14. This CDR3 has 18 residues. The germline gives CDR1 SGHVT, CDR2 SQSDAQ. Here the CDR3 DNA reads TGTGCCAGCAGGGGGGGTAAAAGCGGGAGGGCGTTCTCCTACGAGCAGTACTTC. Translating gives CASRGGKSGRAFSYEQYF.

This chain connects TRBV6-5 to TRBJ2-3; D call uncertain. Germline V gene data show CDR1 as MNHEY and CDR2 as SVGAGI. This CDR3 contains 15 residues. The V end lost 6 bases, the J end lost 2 bases, and 15 bases lay between the germline ends. The CDR3 nucleotides are TGTGCCAGCAGCCGACCGGCTGGCTACACAGATACGCAGTATTTT. Amino acids: CASSRPAGYTDTQYF.

This chain connects TRBV7-3 to TRBJ2-7; 10 nucleotides agree with TRBD1. Germline CDR1 and CDR2: SGHTA and FQGTGA. This CDR3 is built from 13 residues. V was clipped by 5 bases and J by 5 bases; unmatched bases: 3. This chain's CDR3 is CASSLGQGNEQYF. The CDR3 DNA sequence: TGTGCCAGCAGCCTGGGACAGGGGAACGAGCAGTACTTC.

The gene calls are TRBV12-5 and TRBJ1-2; possibly TRBD1 for D (6 bases). Germline CDR1 and CDR2: LGHNT and FRNRAP. The CDR3 is made up of 16 amino acids. V lost 1 base and J lost 6, with 18 bases in between. In DNA form, the CDR3 reads TGTGCTAGTGGTTTGGACCAGGGGACCCTGAACCATGGCTACACCTTC. Translation gives CASGLDQGTLNHGYTF.

This clone appeared a single time. The V call is TRBV6-5, the J call TRBJ1-4; perhaps TRBD1 as D (5 bases). Trimming shortened V by 6 bases and J by 2 bases, and 10 bases separated the two germline ends. Germline CDR1 and CDR2: MNHEY and SVGAGI. The CDR3 sequence is 14 residues long. The CDR3 region has the DNA TGTGCCAGCAGCAGACAGTCGACTAATGAAAAACTGTTTTTT. Translated: CASSRQSTNEKLFF.

The chain uses TRBV7-2 and TRBJ2-5; possibly TRBD1 for D (5 bases). The germline V gene has CDR1 SGHTA and CDR2 FQGNSA. Trimming removed 5 bases at V and 0 bases at J, with 19 bases between. The CDR3 runs 17 residues. DNA of the CDR3: TGTGCCAGCAGCATCCTTCCTTTTGGCAGGGACCAAGAGACCCAGTACTTC. The encoded protein is CASSILPFGRDQETQYF.

The CDR3 DNA reads as TGCGCCAGCAGCCAAGATCACCTAGTAGGTCGCGGGGAGCTGTTTTTT. This translates into CASSQDHLVGRGELFF. The chain couples TRBV4-1 to TRBJ2-2; D gene uncertain. The V end lost 0 bases, the J end lost 7 bases, and 15 bases lay between the germline ends. Germline-derived CDR1 and CDR2 are MGHRA and YSYEKL. This CDR3 region has 16 residues.

This clone is a singleton in its sample. The chain combines TRBV5-1 with TRBJ2-1; 10 nucleotides agree with TRBD2. CDR3 size: 13 residues. Germline V gene lookup returns CDR1 SGHRS and CDR2 YFSETQ. With 4 bases clipped from V and 8 bases from J, the junction kept 3 bases outside the gene matches. The CDR3 region has the DNA TGCGCCAGCAGCGCTGGGACTAGCGATGAGCAGTTCTTC. It codes for CASSAGTSDEQFF.

The chain has TRBV6-1 and TRBJ2-5; 7 positions match TRBD2. The CDR3 extends over 16 amino acids. V lost 4 bases, J lost 1 base, and 9 bases stayed unmatched. Germline V CDR1 and CDR2: MNHNS, SASEGT. Written as DNA, the CDR3 is TGTGCCAGCAGTGGGGGCCAGCGGGGCCTCCAAGAGACCCAGTACTTC. This translates into CASSGGQRGLQETQYF.

The rearrangement joins TRBV30 to TRBJ2-7; D is undetermined. The germline CDR1 and CDR2 sequences are GTSNPN and SVGIG (reference sequence). The CDR3 totals 16 residues. V lost 5 bases and J 0 bases, leaving 20 bases between the germline ends. The CDR3 region is CAWEKIGPQSSYEQYF. Here the CDR3 DNA reads TGTGCCTGGGAAAAAATCGGCCCGCAAAGCTCCTACGAGCAGTACTTC. The variable domain in full, with the rest retrieved from reference TRBV30 and TRBJ2-7, is SQTIHQWPATLVQPVGSPLSLECTVEGTSNPNLYWYRQAAGRGLQLLFYSVGIGQISSEVPQNLSASRPQDRQFILSSKKLLLSDSGFYLCAWEKIGPQSSYEQYFGPGTRLTVT.